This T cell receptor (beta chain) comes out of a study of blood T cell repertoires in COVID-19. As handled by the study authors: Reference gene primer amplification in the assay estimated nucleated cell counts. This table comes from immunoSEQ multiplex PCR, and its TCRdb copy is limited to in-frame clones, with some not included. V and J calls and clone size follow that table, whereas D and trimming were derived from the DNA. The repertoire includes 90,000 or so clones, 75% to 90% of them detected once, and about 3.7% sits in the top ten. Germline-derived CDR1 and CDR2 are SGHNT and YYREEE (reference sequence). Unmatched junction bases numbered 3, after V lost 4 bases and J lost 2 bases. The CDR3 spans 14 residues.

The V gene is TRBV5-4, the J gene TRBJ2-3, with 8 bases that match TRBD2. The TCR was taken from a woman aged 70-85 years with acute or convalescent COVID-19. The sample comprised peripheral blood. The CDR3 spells CASSQLADTDTQYF. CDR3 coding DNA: TGTGCCAGCAGCCAACTAGCGGACACAGATACGCAGTATTTT. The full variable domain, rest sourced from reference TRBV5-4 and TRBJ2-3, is ETGVTQSPTHLIKTRGQQVTLRCSSQSGHNTVSWYQQALGQGPQFIFQYYREEENGRGNFPPRFSGLQFPNYSSELNVNALELDDSALYLCASSQLADTDTQYFGPGTRLTVL.